This is a list of T cell receptor beta chains from one sample in a study of T cell repertoires in cytomegalovirus infection. TCRdb analysed the reads with MiXCR anew, one entry per CDR3 protein. Of hundreds of thousands of distinct CDR3 sequences detected, roughly 16% appear once; the ten largest clones hold more than 10%. Input material: PBMCs. The receptors were gathered from a human donor in good health (CMV status not recorded). Some clones in this sample may be carry-over from other donors' samples. Both conserved end residues are part of each CDR3. Each record gives: clone size, V gene, D gene, CDR3 length, J gene, CDR3 protein, CDR3 DNA. A D gene is named only where the DNA matches it firmly. Clone size, where shown, is once, few, many, or a class for clones that have expanded.

clone size: many
V gene: TRBV7-2
D gene: -
CDR3 length: 13
J gene: TRBJ1-1
CDR3 protein: CASSLGGDTEAFF
CDR3 DNA: TGTGCCAGCAGCCTCGGGGGGGACACTGAAGCTTTCTTT

clone size: -
V gene: TRBV7-2
D gene: -
CDR3 length: 14
J gene: TRBJ1-2
CDR3 protein: CASSLGPEGNGYTF
CDR3 DNA: TGTGCCAGCAGCTTAGGACCTGAGGGGAATGGCTACACCTTC

clone size: few
V gene: TRBV27
D gene: -
CDR3 length: 12
J gene: TRBJ2-7
CDR3 protein: CASGSGDYEQYF
CDR3 DNA: TGTGCCAGCGGCTCTGGCGACTACGAGCAGTACTTC

clone size: -
V gene: TRBV20-1
D gene: -
CDR3 length: 15
J gene: TRBJ2-5
CDR3 protein: CSAKKTGLAGETQYF
CDR3 DNA: TGCAGTGCTAAAAAGACAGGGCTGGCGGGGGAGACCCAGTACTTC

clone size: -
V gene: TRBV2
D gene: -
CDR3 length: 12
J gene: TRBJ1-2
CDR3 protein: CASSGDNRGYTF
CDR3 DNA: TGTGCCAGCAGTGGGGACAATCGGGGCTACACCTTC

clone size: few
V gene: TRBV6-2/TRBV6-3
D gene: -
CDR3 length: 12
J gene: TRBJ2-7
CDR3 protein: CASSYGLYEQYF
CDR3 DNA: TGTGCCAGCAGTTACGGCCTCTACGAGCAGTACTTC

clone size: -
V gene: TRBV24-1
D gene: TRBD2
CDR3 length: 17
J gene: TRBJ2-1
CDR3 protein: CATSDLASGGEDNEQFF
CDR3 DNA: TGTGCCACCAGTGATTTGGCTAGCGGGGGGGAAGACAATGAGCAGTTCTTC

clone size: few
V gene: TRBV9
D gene: -
CDR3 length: 12
J gene: TRBJ2-1
CDR3 protein: CASSLNLHEQFF
CDR3 DNA: TGTGCCAGCAGCCTGAACCTGCATGAGCAGTTCTTC

clone size: many
V gene: TRBV7-2
D gene: -
CDR3 length: 15
J gene: TRBJ2-7
CDR3 protein: CASSLDVFVFYEQYF
CDR3 DNA: TGTGCCAGCAGCTTAGATGTGTTCGTATTCTACGAGCAGTACTTC

clone size: -
V gene: TRBV4-3
D gene: TRBD1
CDR3 length: 18
J gene: TRBJ2-4
CDR3 protein: CASSQGHSQGQGATIQYF
CDR3 DNA: TGCGCCAGCAGCCAAGGCCACTCACAGGGACAGGGGGCTACCATTCAGTACTTC

clone size: -
V gene: TRBV5-6
D gene: TRBD1
CDR3 length: 16
J gene: TRBJ2-2
CDR3 protein: CASTNWGTAITGELFF
CDR3 DNA: TGTGCCAGCACCAACTGGGGGACAGCTATCACCGGGGAGCTGTTTTTT

clone size: few
V gene: TRBV5-1
D gene: -
CDR3 length: 16
J gene: TRBJ1-2
CDR3 protein: CASSLDGNTGPLGYTF
CDR3 DNA: TGCGCCAGCAGCTTGGATGGCAACACGGGACCCTTGGGCTACACCTTC

clone size: -
V gene: TRBV15
D gene: -
CDR3 length: 14
J gene: TRBJ2-7
CDR3 protein: CATSSAGYEGEQYF
CDR3 DNA: TGTGCCACCAGCAGCGCCGGATACGAGGGCGAGCAGTACTTC

clone size: -
V gene: TRBV6-6
D gene: TRBD1
CDR3 length: 14
J gene: TRBJ1-5
CDR3 protein: CASRLTGDNQPQHF
CDR3 DNA: TGTGCCAGCAGGCTAACAGGGGACAATCAGCCCCAGCATTTT

clone size: few
V gene: TRBV7-9
D gene: TRBD1
CDR3 length: 15
J gene: TRBJ1-1
CDR3 protein: CASSFEAGGFTEAFF
CDR3 DNA: TGTGCCAGCAGCTTTGAGGCAGGGGGCTTCACTGAAGCTTTCTTT

clone size: -
V gene: TRBV20-1
D gene: -
CDR3 length: 14
J gene: TRBJ2-7
CDR3 protein: CSAPGTGHSYEQYF
CDR3 DNA: TGCAGTGCGCCCGGGACGGGCCACTCCTACGAGCAGTACTTC

clone size: many
V gene: TRBV28
D gene: -
CDR3 length: 15
J gene: TRBJ1-5
CDR3 protein: CASRDLRGSNQPQHF
CDR3 DNA: TGTGCCAGCAGAGACCTCAGGGGAAGCAATCAGCCCCAGCATTTT

clone size: many
V gene: TRBV28
D gene: TRBD1
CDR3 length: 14
J gene: TRBJ2-7
CDR3 protein: CASSRDRGPDEQYF
CDR3 DNA: TGTGCCAGCAGTCGGGACAGGGGGCCGGACGAGCAGTACTTC

clone size: many
V gene: TRBV6-2/TRBV6-3
D gene: -
CDR3 length: 15
J gene: TRBJ2-2
CDR3 protein: CASSYTGANTGELFF
CDR3 DNA: TGTGCCAGCAGTTATACGGGCGCGAACACCGGGGAGCTGTTTTTT

clone size: -
V gene: TRBV2
D gene: -
CDR3 length: 19
J gene: TRBJ2-2
CDR3 protein: CASSEARAGARKNTGELFF
CDR3 DNA: TGTGCCAGCAGTGAAGCGAGAGCAGGGGCCCGTAAAAACACCGGGGAGCTGTTTTTT

clone size: many
V gene: TRBV7-9
D gene: -
CDR3 length: 14
J gene: TRBJ2-5
CDR3 protein: CASSLEPGQETQYF
CDR3 DNA: TGTGCCAGCAGCTTAGAGCCGGGCCAAGAGACCCAGTACTTC

clone size: -
V gene: TRBV6-2/TRBV6-3
D gene: -
CDR3 length: 14
J gene: TRBJ1-6
CDR3 protein: CASSRDPTRSPLHF
CDR3 DNA: TGTGCCAGCAGTCGTGACCCAACACGATCACCCCTCCACTTT

clone size: many
V gene: TRBV7-6
D gene: -
CDR3 length: 11
J gene: TRBJ2-5
CDR3 protein: CASSFTETQYF
CDR3 DNA: TGTGCCAGCAGCTTCACGGAGACCCAGTACTTC

clone size: many
V gene: TRBV6-5
D gene: -
CDR3 length: 14
J gene: TRBJ1-1
CDR3 protein: CASRNALGVAEAFF
CDR3 DNA: TGTGCCAGCAGGAATGCCCTCGGAGTTGCTGAAGCTTTCTTT

clone size: few
V gene: TRBV18
D gene: -
CDR3 length: 17
J gene: TRBJ1-5
CDR3 protein: CASSPPSLNTGNQPQHF
CDR3 DNA: TGTGCCAGCTCACCACCTAGTTTAAACACAGGAAATCAGCCCCAGCATTTT

clone size: few
V gene: TRBV5-1
D gene: -
CDR3 length: 14
J gene: TRBJ1-1
CDR3 protein: CASSTRGSDTEAFF
CDR3 DNA: TGCGCCAGCAGCACCAGGGGAAGCGACACTGAAGCTTTCTTT

clone size: once
V gene: TRBV27
D gene: -
CDR3 length: 13
J gene: TRBJ2-1
CDR3 protein: CASSWTPEGEQFF
CDR3 DNA: TGTGCCAGCAGTTGGACCCCGGAGGGTGAGCAGTTCTTC

clone size: -
V gene: TRBV4-1
D gene: TRBD1
CDR3 length: 16
J gene: TRBJ2-1
CDR3 protein: CASSRGGTGRGNEQFF
CDR3 DNA: TGCGCCAGCAGCCGAGGTGGGACAGGGAGAGGGAATGAGCAGTTCTTC

clone size: -
V gene: TRBV15
D gene: -
CDR3 length: 15
J gene: TRBJ2-2
CDR3 protein: CATSRDRGNTGELFF
CDR3 DNA: TGTGCCACCAGCAGAGACAGGGGAAACACCGGGGAGCTGTTTTTT

clone size: -
V gene: TRBV12-3/TRBV12-4
D gene: -
CDR3 length: 11
J gene: TRBJ1-2
CDR3 protein: CASSFGGRNTF
CDR3 DNA: TGTGCCAGCAGTTTTGGGGGGCGGAACACCTTC

clone size: -
V gene: TRBV6-5
D gene: -
CDR3 length: 12
J gene: TRBJ1-2
CDR3 protein: CASSYGDLGYTF
CDR3 DNA: TGTGCCAGCAGTTACGGGGACCTGGGCTACACCTTC

clone size: many
V gene: TRBV12-3/TRBV12-4
D gene: -
CDR3 length: 14
J gene: TRBJ2-2
CDR3 protein: CASSFAGHTGELFF
CDR3 DNA: TGTGCCAGCAGTTTCGCAGGCCACACCGGGGAGCTGTTTTTT

clone size: many
V gene: TRBV10-2
D gene: -
CDR3 length: 14
J gene: TRBJ2-1
CDR3 protein: CASRSPSSYNEQFF
CDR3 DNA: TGCGCCAGCAGATCACCGAGCTCCTACAATGAGCAGTTCTTC

clone size: few
V gene: TRBV6-2/TRBV6-3
D gene: -
CDR3 length: 16
J gene: TRBJ2-7
CDR3 protein: CASSYAGTLGRNEQYF
CDR3 DNA: TGTGCCAGCAGTTATGCCGGAACACTGGGTCGGAACGAGCAGTACTTC

clone size: -
V gene: TRBV9
D gene: -
CDR3 length: 16
J gene: TRBJ1-6
CDR3 protein: CASSVGVVSYNSPLHF
CDR3 DNA: TGTGCCAGCAGCGTAGGGGTAGTTTCCTATAATTCACCCCTCCACTTT